This entry lists 23 T cell receptor beta chains sequenced from one sample in a study of T cell repertoires in cytomegalovirus infection. A single record per CDR3 protein comes from TCRdb applying MiXCR to the reads. The profile shows about a million distinct CDR3 sequences, about a third of them singletons. These receptors have no known antigen. The sequencing here drew on cultured CD8+ T cells from PBMCs, taken from culture after CMV antigen stimulation. The receptors originated from a human donor in good health (CMV status not recorded). Some clones in this sample may be carry-over from other donors' samples.

This clonotype appeared a few times. The chain carries TRBV24-1 and TRBJ2-1; D gene uncertain. From germline, CDR1 is KGHDR and CDR2 SFDVKD. Trimming pared 5 bases from V and 9 bases from J, leaving 7 bases between. The CDR3 has 11 residues. DNA of the CDR3: TGTGCCACCAGTGCCTTGGGTGAGCAGTTCTTC. Translated, it gives CATSALGEQFF.

This clonotype was picked up a small number of times. The V gene is TRBV9, the J gene TRBJ2-2, with TRBD1 matching 10 bases. V gave up 2 bases and J gave up 2 bases; unmatched junction bases: 9. Germline V gives CDR1 SGDLS, CDR2 YYNGEE. This CDR3 has 18 amino acids. CDR3 region: CASSVPLDRGQNTGELFF. In DNA form, the CDR3 reads TGTGCCAGCAGCGTTCCACTCGACAGGGGGCAAAACACCGGGGAGCTGTTTTTT.

This clonotype turned up a few times. The chain couples TRBV7-6 to TRBJ1-1; no clear D. Germline CDR1 is SGHVS and CDR2 is FNYEAQ. V gave up 5 bases and J gave up 6 bases, with 19 bases separating them. CDR3 length: 15 residues. Written as DNA, the CDR3 is TGTGCCAGCAGCCCCCTGTCGTCGGAGAGGGCTGAAGCTTTCTTT. It is translated as CASSPLSSERAEAFF.

The V call is TRBV6-5, the J call TRBJ2-1; TRBD1 or TRBD2 may be the D gene (6 bases each). This CDR3 is built from 16 residues. CDR1 and CDR2 from the germline V gene are MNHEY and SVGAGI. Trimming shortened V by 2 bases and J by 0 bases, and 11 bases separated the two germline ends. CDR3: CASSYVGGISYNEQFF. Written as DNA, the CDR3 is TGTGCCAGCAGTTACGTCGGGGGCATCTCCTACAATGAGCAGTTCTTC.

This clonotype was seen more than once but under ten times. The V gene is TRBV12-5, the J gene TRBJ2-2; D unresolved. Germline-derived CDR1 and CDR2 are LGHNT and FRNRAP. The CDR3 length is 13 residues. The V end lost 1 base, the J end lost 7 bases, and 7 bases lay between the germline ends. The DNA of the CDR3 is TGTGCTAGTGGTTTGGGACACAGCGGGGAGCTGTTTTTT. Its translation: CASGLGHSGELFF.

V gene TRBV19 combines with J gene TRBJ2-3, with D maybe TRBD2 (7 bases). CDR1 and CDR2 from the germline V gene are LNHDA and SQIVND (reference sequence). V lost 5 bases and J lost 1, with 13 bases in between. CDR3 size: 15 residues. In nucleotides, the CDR3 is TGTGCCAGTAGTGGGGGGGCCCCAGGCACAGATACGCAGTATTTT. It is translated as CASSGGAPGTDTQYF.

The chain employs TRBV7-9 and TRBJ2-1; the D gene is possibly TRBD2 (5 bases). This CDR3 is 15 amino acids long. The germline V gene has CDR1 SEHNR and CDR2 FQNEAQ (reference sequence). Trimming removed 2 bases at V and 9 bases at J, with 17 bases between. CDR3 DNA sequence: TGTGCCAGCAGCTTAATAATTTTTAGCGCCGGTGAGCAGTTCTTC. It specifies CASSLIIFSAGEQFF.

This clonotype was observed a handful of times. The chain links TRBV20-1 to TRBJ2-3; either TRBD1 or TRBD2 may fit D (5 bases each). Trimming cost V 0 bases and J 0 bases, with 10 bases left between them. The germline V gene has CDR1 DFQATT and CDR2 SNEGSKA (reference sequence). This CDR3 has 15 amino acids. CDR3 in DNA: TGCAGTGCTAGAGATCGGGGCGGAAGCACAGATACGCAGTATTTT. Amino acid sequence: CSARDRGGSTDTQYF.

This clonotype has only a few counts. The chain combines TRBV6-6 with TRBJ1-4; 10 nucleotides line up with TRBD1. CDR3 length: 14 residues. V gave up 4 bases and J gave up 5 bases; unmatched junction bases: 1. From germline, CDR1 is MNHNY and CDR2 SVGAGI (reference sequence). This CDR3 is CASSWGQGNEKLFF. The DNA of the CDR3 is TGTGCCAGCAGTTGGGGACAGGGGAATGAAAAACTGTTTTTT.

The J gene is TRBJ2-3, the V gene TRBV12-3 or TRBV12-4, with 9 bases identical to TRBD2. Trimming cost V 6 bases and J 6 bases; bases outside gene matches: 7. The length of the CDR3 is 14 residues. The CDR3 here is CASSAGGPLDTQYF. In nucleotides, the CDR3 is TGTGCCAGCAGCGCGGGGGGGCCCTTGGATACGCAGTATTTT.

This chain links TRBV4-1 with TRBJ1-3, with D possibly being TRBD1 (5 bases). The V and J ends lost 0 bases and 0 bases respectively, with 9 bases between them. From germline, CDR1 is MGHRA and CDR2 YSYEKL. CDR3 length: 16 amino acids. The DNA for the CDR3 is TGCGCCAGCAGCCAAGAGGCCAGGGCCTCTGGAAACACCATATATTTT. This translates into CASSQEARASGNTIYF.

This clonotype was counted a few times. The chain has TRBV6-6 and TRBJ1-1, with D hard to call. Per germline, CDR1 MNHNY and CDR2 SVGAGI (reference sequence). Trimming stripped 10 bases from V and 0 bases from J, with 21 bases between. The CDR3 is 16 amino acids. The CDR3 DNA sequence: TGTGCCACCACATCCGGGTGGCAGAACTTGAACACTGAAGCTTTCTTT. Translation: CATTSGWQNLNTEAFF.

The CDR3 DNA sequence: TGTGCCAGCAGTTTAACCGGGAAACACACTGAAGCTTTCTTT. Translated: CASSLTGKHTEAFF. The chain joins TRBV27 to TRBJ1-1; no clear D gene. Per germline, CDR1 MNHEY and CDR2 SMNVEV (reference sequence). The CDR3 is 14 residues long. With 2 bases removed from V and 3 bases from J, the gap between germline ends came to 10 bases.

The rearrangement joins TRBV28 to TRBJ2-7; 7 nucleotides align to TRBD1. This CDR3 region has 15 residues. Germline V gene sequence: CDR1 MDHEN, CDR2 SYDVKM. V lost 6 bases to trimming and J lost 2 bases; unmatched junction nucleotides: 10. Here the CDR3 DNA reads TGTGCCAGCAGCCTGGGACGGGACAGTCCCTACGAGCAGTACTTC. Amino acids: CASSLGRDSPYEQYF.

The J gene is TRBJ1-5, the V gene TRBV6-1, with unresolved D. Germline values: CDR1 MNHNS, CDR2 SASEGT. This CDR3 is built from 15 residues. The ends were cut back, 2 bases at V and 2 bases at J, with 10 bases in the middle. The DNA of the CDR3 is TGTGCCAGCAGTGAAAACCCTAGGGGCAATCAGCCCCAGCATTTT. Its protein is CASSENPRGNQPQHF.

The V call is TRBV20-1, the J call TRBJ2-2, with 8 bases that match TRBD2. This CDR3 contains 14 residues. V was clipped by 3 bases and J by 5 bases; unmatched bases: 5. CDR1 is DFQATT and CDR2 is SNEGSKA in the germline V gene (reference sequence). CDR3 nucleotide sequence: TGCAGTGCTAGGACCGGGGGGGCAACCGGGGAGCTGTTTTTT. This encodes CSARTGGATGELFF.

The chain has TRBV6-2 or TRBV6-3 and TRBJ1-1; a weak D match, TRBD1 (5 bases). Germline V gives CDR1 MNHEY, CDR2 SVGEGT. Trimming shortened V by 4 bases and J by 4 bases, and 16 bases separated the two germline ends. This CDR3 is built from 15 residues. CDR3 amino acids: CASSLLSGGGTEAFF. The CDR3 DNA follows: TGTGCCAGCAGTTTACTAAGTGGGGGTGGCACTGAAGCTTTCTTT.

This clonotype has just one count. The V call is TRBV4-3, the J call TRBJ2-3, with D maybe TRBD1 (5 bases). V was cut by 7 bases and J by 1 base, with 15 bases left in between. Germline CDR1 is LGHNA and CDR2 is YSLEER. This CDR3 contains 15 residues. DNA for the CDR3: TGCGCCAGCACCGAGCTATGGGGCGGCACAGATACGCAGTATTTT. Translated, it gives CASTELWGGTDTQYF.

The sample holds many counts of this clonotype. V usage is TRBV7-9 and J usage is TRBJ2-1, with 7 bases fitting TRBD1. The germline V gene encodes CDR1 SEHNR and CDR2 FQNEAQ (reference sequence). The V segment lost 1 base and the J segment 10 bases; nucleotides outside the gene matches: 7. CDR3 length equals 14 residues. The CDR3 DNA sequence: TGTGCCAGCAGCTTAGGCGACAGGGAAAGGGAGCAGTTCTTC. Protein product: CASSLGDREREQFF. Supplemented by reference TRBV7-9 and TRBJ2-1, the full variable domain reads DTGVSQNPRHKITKRGQNVTFRCDPISEHNRLYWYRQTLGQGPEFLTYFQNEAQLEKSRLLSDRFSAERPKGSFSTLEIQRTEQGDSAMYLCASSLGDREREQFFGPGTRLTVL.

The V call is TRBV14, the J call TRBJ2-7, with TRBD1 as a possible D gene (6 bases). The V end lost 8 bases, the J end lost 4 bases, and 15 bases lay between the germline ends. This CDR3 is built from 13 residues. CDR1 SGHDN and CDR2 FVKESK come from the germline V gene. The CDR3 DNA reads as TGTGCCAGCGTAGGACAGTTTACATACGAGCAGTACGTC. Translating it yields CASVGQFTYEQYV.

The chain has TRBV14 and TRBJ2-3, with 8 bases fitting TRBD2. CDR3 length equals 16 residues. The germline V gene has CDR1 SGHDN and CDR2 FVKESK. V trimming: 2 bases; J trimming: 2 bases; junction bases outside the gene matches: 6. CDR3 in amino acids: CASSQLAGQNTDTQYF. The CDR3 region has the DNA TGTGCCAGCAGCCAATTAGCGGGGCAAAACACAGATACGCAGTATTTT.

In the case of this clonotype: The junction does not match germline at one end; this may be a read error. CDR3 nucleotide sequence: TGTGCCAACAGCTTAGTAGATCGGGTTGATACGCAGTATTTT. It yields the protein CANSLVDRVDTQYF. V and J are TRBV7-2 and TRBJ2-3; D gene unclear. The CDR3 extends over 14 amino acids. Germline CDR1 and CDR2: SGHTA and FQGNSA. Using reference TRBV7-2 and TRBJ2-3 for the parts outside the CDR3, the full variable domain is GAGVSQSPSNKVTEKGKDVELRCDPISGHTALYWYRQSLGQGLEFLIYFQGNSAPDKSGLPSDRFSAERTGGSVSTLTIQRTQQEDSAVYLCANSLVDRVDTQYFGPGTRLTVL.

This clonotype occurred a few times. This chain joins TRBV6-2 or TRBV6-3 and TRBJ2-7; 8 bases align to TRBD1. Trimming cost V 5 bases and J 5 bases; bases outside gene matches: 8. Looked up from germline, CDR1 is MNHEY and CDR2 is SVGEGT. This CDR3 is built from 14 residues. The CDR3 region has the DNA TGTGCCAGCAGTGACATCTGGACAGGGAACGAGCAGTACGTC. Its protein is CASSDIWTGNEQYV.